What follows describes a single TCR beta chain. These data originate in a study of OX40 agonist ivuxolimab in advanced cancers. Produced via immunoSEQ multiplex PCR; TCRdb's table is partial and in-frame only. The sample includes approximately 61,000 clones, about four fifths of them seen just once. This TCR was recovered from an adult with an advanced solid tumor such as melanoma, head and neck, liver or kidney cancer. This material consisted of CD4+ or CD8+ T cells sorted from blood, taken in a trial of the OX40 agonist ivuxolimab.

The CDR3: CASSALAGNTEAFF. DNA for the CDR3: TGTGCCAGCAGCGCATTGGCAGGGAACACTGAAGCTTTCTTT. The chain links TRBV9 to TRBJ1-1; D not certain. V was cut by 3 bases and J by 1 base, with 10 bases left in between. This CDR3 spans 14 amino acids. The V gene's germline CDR1 is SGDLS and CDR2 YYNGEE.